A selection of T cell receptor beta chains follows, all from one sample in a study of human T cells and chemical hapten exposure. A single record per CDR3 protein comes from TCRdb applying MiXCR to the RACE reads. The sample has roughly 380,000 distinct CDR3 sequences; less than 6.5% are singletons. Sequences were derived from whole blood, sampled in connection with sensitization to the hapten diphenylcyclopropenone (DPC). Source of these receptors: a woman aged 45-65 years with alopecia areata. Some clones in this sample may be carry-over from other donors' samples. Both conserved end residues are part of each CDR3. D genes are given only for firm matches. The size field is filled for only some rows; it gives once, few, many or a size class.

clone_size: many
v_call: TRBV12-3/TRBV12-4
d_call: .
j_call: TRBJ2-2
cdr3_aa: CASRPGPAGGELFF
cdr3_nt: TGTGCCAGCAGACCCGGGCCTGCAGGCGGGGAGCTGTTTTTT

clone_size: many
v_call: TRBV4-3
d_call: TRBD2
j_call: TRBJ2-1
cdr3_aa: CASSQDILAGDANNEQFF
cdr3_nt: TGCGCCAGCAGCCAAGATATACTAGCGGGGGATGCTAACAATGAGCAGTTCTTC

clone_size: many
v_call: TRBV5-1
d_call: .
j_call: TRBJ2-2
cdr3_aa: CASSLESGIGTGELFF
cdr3_nt: TGCGCCAGCAGCTTGGAGTCAGGGATTGGCACCGGGGAGCTGTTTTTT

clone_size: many
v_call: TRBV6-1
d_call: .
j_call: TRBJ2-2
cdr3_aa: CASKGGTNTGELFF
cdr3_nt: TGTGCCAGCAAGGGCGGAACGAACACCGGGGAGCTGTTTTTT

clone_size: .
v_call: TRBV29-1
d_call: TRBD1
j_call: TRBJ1-6
cdr3_aa: CSAGQGGHSPLHF
cdr3_nt: TGCAGCGCAGGACAGGGGGGTCATTCACCCCTCCACTTT

clone_size: many
v_call: TRBV29-1
d_call: .
j_call: TRBJ2-3
cdr3_aa: CSVCTDTQYF
cdr3_nt: TGCAGCGTTTGCACAGATACGCAGTATTTT

clone_size: many
v_call: TRBV14
d_call: .
j_call: TRBJ2-1
cdr3_aa: CASSPSGQPPFF
cdr3_nt: TGTGCCAGCAGTCCGTCGGGGCAGCCTCCGTTCTTC

clone_size: many
v_call: TRBV25-1
d_call: TRBD1
j_call: TRBJ1-5
cdr3_aa: CASSETGGSNQPQHF
cdr3_nt: TGTGCCAGCAGTGAAACAGGGGGCTCCAATCAGCCCCAGCATTTT

clone_size: many
v_call: TRBV20-1
d_call: .
j_call: TRBJ2-4
cdr3_aa: CSAAGPLAKNIQYF
cdr3_nt: TGCAGTGCTGCCGGACCCCTAGCCAAAAACATTCAGTACTTC

clone_size: many
v_call: TRBV20-1
d_call: .
j_call: TRBJ2-3
cdr3_aa: CSASRGGLQGDTQYF
cdr3_nt: TGCAGTGCTTCCCGCGGGGGACTCCAGGGGGATACGCAGTATTTT

clone_size: many
v_call: TRBV28
d_call: .
j_call: TRBJ2-7
cdr3_aa: CATTQGSYEQYF
cdr3_nt: TGTGCCACCACTCAGGGGTCCTACGAGCAGTACTTC

clone_size: .
v_call: TRBV7-9
d_call: .
j_call: TRBJ1-6
cdr3_aa: CASSLGSAYNSPLHF
cdr3_nt: TGTGCCAGCAGCTTAGGGTCGGCCTATAATTCACCCCTCCACTTT

clone_size: many
v_call: TRBV12-3/TRBV12-4
d_call: .
j_call: TRBJ2-2
cdr3_aa: CASSPQVSGELFF
cdr3_nt: TGTGCCAGCAGTCCACAAGTTTCCGGGGAGCTGTTTTTT

clone_size: few
v_call: TRBV7-9
d_call: .
j_call: TRBJ1-4
cdr3_aa: CASSGDGPATNEKLFF
cdr3_nt: TGTGCCAGCAGCGGGGATGGGCCCGCAACTAATGAAAAACTGTTTTTT

clone_size: many
v_call: TRBV28
d_call: TRBD2
j_call: TRBJ2-5
cdr3_aa: CASSETSVSETQYF
cdr3_nt: TGTGCCAGCAGCGAGACTAGCGTATCCGAGACCCAGTACTTC

clone_size: many
v_call: TRBV25-1
d_call: TRBD1
j_call: TRBJ2-7
cdr3_aa: CASSGTGVRYEQYF
cdr3_nt: TGTGCCAGCAGTGGGACAGGGGTTAGGTACGAGCAGTACTTC

clone_size: many
v_call: TRBV7-2
d_call: .
j_call: TRBJ2-3
cdr3_aa: CASSPAVGLPNTQYF
cdr3_nt: TGTGCCAGCAGCCCCGCCGTCGGACTTCCAAATACGCAGTATTTT

clone_size: .
v_call: TRBV7-9
d_call: .
j_call: TRBJ1-6
cdr3_aa: CAGSVDSPNSPLHF
cdr3_nt: TGTGCCGGCTCTGTGGACAGCCCTAATTCACCCCTCCACTTT

clone_size: .
v_call: TRBV19
d_call: TRBD1
j_call: TRBJ1-6
cdr3_aa: CATTGTGVSSYNSPLHF
cdr3_nt: TGTGCCACTACCGGGACAGGGGTCTCCTCCTATAATTCACCCCTCCACTTT

clone_size: many
v_call: TRBV30
d_call: .
j_call: TRBJ2-5
cdr3_aa: CAWSSKETQYF
cdr3_nt: TGTGCCTGGAGCTCTAAGGAGACCCAGTACTTC